What follows are 6 T cell receptor beta chains derived from one specimen sequenced in a study of cytomegalovirus exposure and HLA in healthy donors. The repertoire was sequenced with immunoSEQ multiplex PCR; TCRdb's copy has only in-frame clones and lacks some. Of about 330,000 clones detected, roughly 85% appear once; the ten largest clones hold roughly 0.8%. Specimen: PBMCs. All receptors come from a young woman in good health and CMV-seronegative.

The chain recombines TRBV5-6 with TRBJ1-4, with TRBD1 matching over 9 bases. V lost 1 base to trimming and J lost 5 bases; unmatched junction nucleotides: 9. The V gene's germline CDR1 is SGHDT and CDR2 YYEEEE. This CDR3 region has 17 residues. The DNA of the CDR3 is TGTGCCAGCAGCTTGAGGACAGGGGATAGGTGGAATGAAAAACTGTTTTTT. This encodes CASSLRTGDRWNEKLFF. Full variable domain (remainder filled in from reference TRBV5-6 and TRBJ1-4): DAGVTQSPTHLIKTRGQQVTLRCSPKSGHDTVSWYQQALGQGPQFIFQYYEEEERQRGNFPDRFSGHQFPNYSSELNVNALLLGDSALYLCASSLRTGDRWNEKLFFGSGTQLSVL.

This clone was picked up one time. This CDR3 reads CASSLGVGGYNEQFF. The CDR3 DNA reads as TGTGCCAGCAGCTTAGGGGTTGGGGGGTACAATGAGCAGTTCTTC. The genes are TRBV11-2 and TRBJ2-1; D perhaps matches TRBD2 (6 bases). Germline CDR1 reads SGHAT; CDR2 reads FQNNGV. Trimming cost V 1 base and J 4 bases, with 11 bases left between them. The CDR3 extends over 15 amino acids.

This rearrangement joins TRBV7-9 to TRBJ2-7; 7 bases map to TRBD1. The CDR3 covers 14 residues. The junction had 9 bases not matched to a gene; V was cut back by 5 bases and J by 5 bases. Looked up from germline, CDR1 is SEHNR and CDR2 is FQNEAQ (reference sequence). This chain's CDR3 is CASSRDRADDEQYF. The DNA for the CDR3 is TGTGCCAGCAGCCGTGACAGGGCAGACGACGAGCAGTACTTC.

The chain has TRBV19 and TRBJ2-1; TRBD2 matches 8 bases. CDR1 LNHDA and CDR2 SQIVND come from the germline V gene (reference sequence). This CDR3 is built from 13 residues. Trimming cost V 8 bases and J 6 bases; bases outside gene matches: 6. The chain's CDR3 is CASSGLVVNEQFF. The CDR3 nucleotides are TGTGCCAGTTCGGGACTAGTAGTCAATGAGCAGTTCTTC.

The chain joins TRBV6-6 to TRBJ2-7; a weak D match, TRBD1 (5 bases). Germline CDR1 and CDR2: MNHNY and SVGAGI (reference sequence). The V gene lost 6 bases and the J gene lost 3 bases, with 15 bases spanning the gap. The CDR3 runs to 14 residues. For the CDR3, the DNA is TGTGCCAGCAGCTCCGACAGCTCCCACTACGAGCAGTACTTC. Protein product: CASSSDSSHYEQYF.

The chain employs TRBV27 and TRBJ1-5; TRBD1 aligns across 7 bases. This CDR3 contains 15 residues. Germline CDR1 and CDR2: MNHEY and SMNVEV (reference sequence). V gave up 5 bases and J gave up 3 bases; unmatched junction bases: 7. CDR3 in amino acids: CASSPRQGTNQPQHF. The CDR3 bases are TGTGCCAGCAGTCCACGACAGGGAACCAATCAGCCCCAGCATTTT.